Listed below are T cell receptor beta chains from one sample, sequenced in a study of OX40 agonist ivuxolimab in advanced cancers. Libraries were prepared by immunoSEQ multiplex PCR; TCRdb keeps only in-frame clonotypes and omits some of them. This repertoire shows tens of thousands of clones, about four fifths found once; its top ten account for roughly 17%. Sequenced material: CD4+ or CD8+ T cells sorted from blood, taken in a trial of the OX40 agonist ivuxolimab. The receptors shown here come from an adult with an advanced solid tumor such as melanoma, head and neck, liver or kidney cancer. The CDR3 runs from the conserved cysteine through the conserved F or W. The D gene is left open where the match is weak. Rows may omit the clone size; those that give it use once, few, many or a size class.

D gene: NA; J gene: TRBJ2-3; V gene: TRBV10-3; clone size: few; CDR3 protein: CATTRDSYTDTQYF; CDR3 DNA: TGTGCCACGACCAGGGACTCTTACACAGATACGCAGTATTTT
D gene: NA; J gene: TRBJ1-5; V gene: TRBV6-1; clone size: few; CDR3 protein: CASSETRPPLPQHF; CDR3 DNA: TGTGCCAGCAGTGAAACTAGGCCCCCCCTCCCCCAGCATTTT
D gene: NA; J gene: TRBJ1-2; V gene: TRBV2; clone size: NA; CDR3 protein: CASSADNQRYGYTF; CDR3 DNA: TGTGCCAGCAGTGCCGACAATCAACGCTATGGCTACACCTTC
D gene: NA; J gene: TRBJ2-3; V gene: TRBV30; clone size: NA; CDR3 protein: CAWSAGRSTDTQYF; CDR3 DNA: TGTGCCTGGAGTGCCGGCAGGAGCACAGATACGCAGTATTTT
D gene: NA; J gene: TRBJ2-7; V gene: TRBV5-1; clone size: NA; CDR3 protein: CASSSTVVSYEQYF; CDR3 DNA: TGCGCCAGCAGCTCAACTGTTGTATCCTACGAGCAGTACTTC
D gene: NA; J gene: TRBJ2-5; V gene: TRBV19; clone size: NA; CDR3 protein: CASSTGTGGGETQYF; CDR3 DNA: TGTGCCAGTAGTACTGGGACCGGAGGGGGCGAGACCCAGTACTTC
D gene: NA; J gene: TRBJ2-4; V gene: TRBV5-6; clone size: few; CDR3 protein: CASSLVGLAKNIQYF; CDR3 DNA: TGTGCCAGCAGCTTGGTGGGGTTAGCCAAAAACATTCAGTACTTC
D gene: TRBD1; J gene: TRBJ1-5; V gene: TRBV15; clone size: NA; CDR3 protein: CATSRGQGDQPQHF; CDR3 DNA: TGTGCCACCAGCAGAGGGCAGGGGGACCAGCCCCAGCATTTT
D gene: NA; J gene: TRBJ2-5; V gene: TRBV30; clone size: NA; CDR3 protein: CAWSVDWLQETQYF; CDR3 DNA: TGTGCCTGGAGTGTAGACTGGCTCCAAGAGACCCAGTACTTC
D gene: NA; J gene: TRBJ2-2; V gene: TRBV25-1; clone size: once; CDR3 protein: CASSVWSNTGELFF; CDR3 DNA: TGTGCCAGCAGTGTTTGGTCGAACACCGGGGAGCTGTTTTTT
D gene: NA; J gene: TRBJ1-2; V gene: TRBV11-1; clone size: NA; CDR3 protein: CASSFGGADGYTF; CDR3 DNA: TGTGCCAGCAGCTTCGGGGGGGCCGATGGCTACACCTTC
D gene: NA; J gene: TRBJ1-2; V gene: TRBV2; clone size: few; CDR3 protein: CASNTVYGYTF; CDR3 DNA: TGTGCCAGCAACACGGTCTATGGCTACACCTTC
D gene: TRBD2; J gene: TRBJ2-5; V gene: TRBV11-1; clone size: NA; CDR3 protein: CASSPRPGGLAGGQETQYF; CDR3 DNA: TGTGCCAGCAGCCCCCGACCTGGCGGACTAGCGGGGGGACAAGAGACCCAGTACTTC
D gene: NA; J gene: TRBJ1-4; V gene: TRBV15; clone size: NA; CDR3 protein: CATSRDNQNEKLFF; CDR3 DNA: TGTGCCACCAGCAGAGATAACCAGAATGAAAAACTGTTTTTT
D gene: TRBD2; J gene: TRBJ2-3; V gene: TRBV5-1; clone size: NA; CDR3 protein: CASSSRTSGLTDTQYF; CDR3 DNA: TGCGCCAGCAGCTCACGGACTAGCGGGCTCACAGATACGCAGTATTTT
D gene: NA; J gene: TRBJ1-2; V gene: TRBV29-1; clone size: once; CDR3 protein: CSVLRDTGSVGYTF; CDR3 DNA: TGCAGCGTTCTCCGGGACACGGGTTCCGTTGGCTACACCTTC
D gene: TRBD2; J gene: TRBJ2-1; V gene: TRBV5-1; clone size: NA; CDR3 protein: CASSTDWVAGLYNEQFF; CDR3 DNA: TGCGCCAGCAGCACCGACTGGGTAGCGGGACTCTACAATGAGCAGTTCTTC
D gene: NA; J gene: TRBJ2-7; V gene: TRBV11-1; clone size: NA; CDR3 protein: CASSSTVTEAYEQYF; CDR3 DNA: TGTGCCAGCAGCTCAACCGTGACGGAAGCCTACGAGCAGTACTTC
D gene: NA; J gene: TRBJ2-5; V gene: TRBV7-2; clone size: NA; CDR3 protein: CASSRMTGHQETQYF; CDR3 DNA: TGTGCCAGCAGCCGAATGACAGGTCACCAAGAGACCCAGTACTTC
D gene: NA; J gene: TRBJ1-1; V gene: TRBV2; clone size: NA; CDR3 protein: CASRESSGDTEAFF; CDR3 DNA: TGTGCCAGCAGGGAATCATCCGGGGACACTGAAGCTTTCTTT
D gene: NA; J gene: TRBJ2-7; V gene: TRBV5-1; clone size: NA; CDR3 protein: CASNPIGGVMYEQYF; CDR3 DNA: TGCGCCAGCAACCCCATTGGAGGGGTCATGTACGAGCAGTACTTC
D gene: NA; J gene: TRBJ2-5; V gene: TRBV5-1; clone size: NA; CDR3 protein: CASSVRGETQYF; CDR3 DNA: TGCGCCAGCAGCGTCCGCGGGGAGACCCAGTACTTC
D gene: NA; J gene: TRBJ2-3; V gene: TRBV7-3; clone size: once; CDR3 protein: CASSFPCGPDTQYF; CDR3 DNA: TGTGCCAGCAGCTTTCCCTGCGGCCCAGATACGCAGTATTTT
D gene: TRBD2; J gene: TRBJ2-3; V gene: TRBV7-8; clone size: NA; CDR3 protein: CASSLRGGLAGVDTQYF; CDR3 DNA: TGTGCCAGCAGCTTAAGGGGTGGGCTAGCGGGAGTAGATACGCAGTATTTT
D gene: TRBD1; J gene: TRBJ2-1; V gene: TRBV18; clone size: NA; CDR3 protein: CASSPDRGSYNEQFF; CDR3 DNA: TGTGCCAGCTCACCCGACAGGGGTTCCTACAATGAGCAGTTCTTC
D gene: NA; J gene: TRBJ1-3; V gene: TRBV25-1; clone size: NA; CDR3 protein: CASSDRAGNTIYF; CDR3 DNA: TGTGCCAGCAGTGACAGGGCTGGAAACACCATATATTTT
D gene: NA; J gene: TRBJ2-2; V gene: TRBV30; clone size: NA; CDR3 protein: CACARSRAGELFF; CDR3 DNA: TGTGCCTGCGCCCGAAGTCGGGCCGGGGAGCTGTTTTTT
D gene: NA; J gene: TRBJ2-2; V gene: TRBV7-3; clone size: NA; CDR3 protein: CASSPITNTGELFF; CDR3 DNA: TGTGCCAGCAGCCCCATCACAAACACCGGGGAGCTGTTTTTT
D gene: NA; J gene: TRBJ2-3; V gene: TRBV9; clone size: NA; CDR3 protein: CASSVSADTQYF; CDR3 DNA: TGTGCCAGCAGCGTAAGTGCAGATACGCAGTATTTT
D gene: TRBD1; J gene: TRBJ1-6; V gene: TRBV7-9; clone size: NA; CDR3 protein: CASSVGQADSPLHF; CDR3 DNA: TGTGCCAGCAGCGTGGGACAGGCTGATTCACCCCTCCACTTT
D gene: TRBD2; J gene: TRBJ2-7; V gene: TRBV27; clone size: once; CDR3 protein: CASSFLGPLAGGNEQYF; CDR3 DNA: TGTGCCAGCAGTTTTTTGGGACCGCTAGCGGGAGGTAACGAGCAGTACTTC
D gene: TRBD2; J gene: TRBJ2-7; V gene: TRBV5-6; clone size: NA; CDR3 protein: CASSRTIAGGPNEQYF; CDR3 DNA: TGTGCCAGCAGCCGAACAATAGCGGGGGGGCCCAACGAGCAGTACTTC
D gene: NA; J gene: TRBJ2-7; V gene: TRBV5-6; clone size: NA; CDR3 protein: CASSVTRISYEQYF; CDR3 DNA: TGTGCCAGCAGCGTTACCAGGATTTCCTACGAGCAGTACTTC
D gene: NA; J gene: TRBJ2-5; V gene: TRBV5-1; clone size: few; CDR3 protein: CASSLTAGTETQYF; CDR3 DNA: TGCGCCAGCAGCTTGACGGCAGGGACGGAGACCCAGTACTTC
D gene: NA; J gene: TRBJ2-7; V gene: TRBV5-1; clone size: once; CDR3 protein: CASSLGGPALGEEQYF; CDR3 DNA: TGCGCCAGCAGCTTGGGGGGGCCCGCGCTGGGCGAGGAGCAGTACTTC
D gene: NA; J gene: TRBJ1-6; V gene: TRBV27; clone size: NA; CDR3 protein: CASSSHGQGYNSPLHF; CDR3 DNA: TGTGCCAGCAGTTCACACGGGCAGGGTTATAATTCACCCCTCCACTTT
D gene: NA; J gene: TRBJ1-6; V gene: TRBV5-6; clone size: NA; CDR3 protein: CASSLPGKDNSPLHF; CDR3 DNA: TGTGCCAGCAGCTTACCAGGGAAGGATAATTCACCCCTCCACTTT